This T cell receptor beta chain is from a study of tumor-infiltrating lymphocytes in primary liver carcinoma. Study-level information: Tissue type made little difference to sample yields of roughly 3.65 to 7.13 million productive TCRbeta reads. Findings and caveats of the study: Overlap between tumor regions exceeded overlap of tumor with adjacent tissue or blood. With p = 0.039, the top-250-clone fraction in tumors significantly exceeded that in blood.

Using a constant-region primer together with ProtoScript II reverse transcriptase, TCR beta cDNA was made from 500 ng of total RNA. Construction of TCR beta libraries relied on three successive nested multiplex PCR rounds employing slightly modified ARM-PCR. Both of the initial two PCR rounds ran for about 9 cycles and employed TRBV1-TRBV30 forward primers alongside a C-beta reverse primer. MiXCR, run by TCRdb on the multiplex PCR reads, gives a single entry per CDR3 protein. The sample has 150,000 to 200,000 distinct CDR3 sequences, roughly three fifths seen once. About this clonotype: Its antigen remains unidentified.

CDR3 length: 18 amino acids. With V trimmed by 8 bases and J by 4 bases, 13 bases remained unmatched. Germline lookup yields CDR1 KGHDR and CDR2 SFDVKD. Germline DNA was also extracted, while the blood RNA originated from unsorted whole blood. Presurgery, around 4 milliliters of peripheral blood were collected. The sequence derives from a man in his forties with primary liver carcinoma and hepatitis B virus infection. Sequenced input: peripheral blood. The chain employs TRBV24-1 and TRBJ2-3, with TRBD2 identical over 14 bases. The CDR3 region has the DNA TGTGCCACCACCCTGGGGCCGACTAGCGGGAGGGTGCCAGATACGCAGTATTTT. This codes for CATTLGPTSGRVPDTQYF.